Included here is one TCR beta chain sequence, with context. What it binds is unknown. The data were obtained in a study of graft-versus-host responses after intestinal transplantation. Findings and caveats of the study: Allografts of one patient group, those with graft-donor T cell macrochimerism, had high graft-versus-host to host-versus-graft clonal ratios.

This CDR3 contains 16 residues. Per germline, CDR1 SGDLS and CDR2 YYNGEE. Trimming stripped 0 bases from V and 8 bases from J, with 20 bases between. Clones were sequenced by immunoSEQ multiplex PCR, and TCRdb holds only the in-frame ones, with some missing. The sample yields tens of thousands of clones, roughly 89% seen once. The clonotype originates from a human donor who was the organ donor for an intestinal transplant. Material: unstimulated CD8+ T cells sorted from spleen or lymph node cells, obtained before transplant. This rearrangement joins TRBV9 to TRBJ1-2, with D perhaps TRBD1 (5 bases). The CDR3 here is CASSVAEREGLVGYTF. CDR3 nucleotides: TGTGCCAGCAGCGTAGCTGAAAGGGAGGGGCTGGTCGGCTACACCTTC.